This TCR beta chain was captured in a study of shared clonotypes between healthy human individuals. For the study at large: Ranging from 18 to 49 in age, donors were two women and a few men.

All of the donors resided in Nashville, Tennessee, and each was a Caucasian adult. The germline V gene has CDR1 SEHNR and CDR2 FQNEAQ (reference sequence). This CDR3 is 12 amino acids long. The ends were cut back, 1 base at V and 6 bases at J, with 6 bases in the middle. Every unsorted PBMC PCR replicate was loaded with 300 ng DNA, approximately 30,000 T cell genomes. This table comes from immunoSEQ multiplex PCR, and its TCRdb copy is limited to in-frame clones, with some not included. The sample includes fewer than 700,000 clones, roughly four fifths seen only once; the top ten take 12%. This clonotype was obtained from a woman in her forties in good health. Some clones in this sample may be carry-over from other donors' samples. The specimen sequenced was PBMCs. This rearrangement joins TRBV7-9 to TRBJ1-2; unclear D gene. The CDR3 here is CASSLDRNGYTF. For the CDR3, the DNA is TGTGCCAGCAGCTTAGACCGGAATGGCTACACCTTC.